This T cell receptor (beta chain) was profiled in a study of blood T cells in healthy people across ages. Study-wide results and limits: Donor CMV status, an unknown factor, possibly confounded changes in expanded clonotypes.

Ten milliliters of peripheral blood were drawn from each donor. In its sample, this clonotype was seen once. Its antigen remains unknown. Primed by a sample-barcoded 5' primer and a J-beta primer mix, a second PCR proceeded for about 6 to 12 cycles. Each CDR3 protein gets one entry after TCRdb re-called the 5' RACE reads with MiXCR. Here the sample spans 760,000 or so distinct CDR3 sequences, just under 25% being singletons. V shed 6 bases and J 2 bases; nucleotides not matched to a gene: 5. Germline CDR1 reads ENHRY; CDR2 reads SYGVKD. The CDR3 is 15 residues long. Separately, the same data were catalogued under a study of T cells of mothers and their children. As that study records: Reads obtained per mother exceeded 10 million TCR beta CDR3 reads, with several million obtained per child. The study found slightly higher but non-significant overlap in related versus unrelated mother-child pairs.

This chain uses TRBV10-3 with TRBJ2-1; TRBD1 aligns across 9 bases. The clonotype comes from a boy between 10 and 17 years old in good health. Sequenced input: blood. The CDR3 here is CAIRGTGGAYNEQFF. Here the CDR3 DNA reads TGTGCCATCAGGGGAACAGGGGGCGCCTACAATGAGCAGTTCTTC.